The sequence of this T cell receptor beta chain was determined in a study of blood T cells in healthy people across ages. Trimming took 5 bases from V and 4 from J; bases not matched to a gene: 16. The germline V gene encodes CDR1 SGHAT and CDR2 FQNNGV. The CDR3 consists of 20 residues. The use of a sample-barcoded 5' primer and a J-beta primer mix characterized a second PCR of roughly 6 to 11 cycles. TCRdb re-called the 5' RACE reads through MiXCR, storing one row per CDR3 protein. The sample lists 550,000 to 700,000 distinct CDR3 sequences, roughly 29% occurring once. Sequencing input: blood. This chain connects TRBV11-2 to TRBJ2-3; the match to TRBD2 covers 15 bases. This TCR was sampled from a woman aged 70 to 79 in good health. The CDR3 here is CASSPPGLAGGLASADTQYF. As DNA, the CDR3 is TGTGCCAGCAGCCCTCCGGGACTAGCGGGGGGTTTGGCAAGCGCAGATACGCAGTATTTT. Complete variable domain (other parts from reference TRBV11-2 and TRBJ2-3): EAGVAQSPRYKIIEKRQSVAFWCNPISGHATLYWYQQILGQGPKLLIQFQNNGVVDDSQLPKDRFSAERLKGVDSTLKIQPAKLEDSAVYLCASSPPGLAGGLASADTQYFGPGTRLTVL.